The present entry profiles one T cell receptor (beta chain) with its context. In its sample, this clonotype was seen a few times. The antigen it recognizes is unknown. Within one base of it there is no much larger clone, and no base qualities were kept. The CDR3 holds 13 amino acids from the cysteine to the phenylalanine. Only the CDR3 DNA is retained, 39 bases long and in frame from the first base. V has 10 bases trimmed and J has 7 bases trimmed; junction bases matching no gene number 8. CDR1 MNHEY and CDR2 SMNVEV are derived from the germline V gene (reference sequence). Sequencing used an Illumina NovaSeq 6000. TCRalpha and TCRbeta cDNA libraries were built by 5'RACE with constant-segment primers, adding sample barcodes and unique molecular identifiers. Trizol reagent was used to extract RNA from every sample. Library amplification was performed in two PCR steps, and a second sample barcode and Illumina TruSeq adapters were introduced in the second step. Libraries were sequenced on an Illumina NovaSeq with 2 x 150 bp paired-end reads. The paper's processing steps were these. The reads were demultiplexed and collapsed into UMI-guided consensus sequences using migec v1.2.7. Using mixcr v2.1.11, UMI consensuses were aligned to TRA and TRB V and J templates and then assembled into clonotypes. Expanded or contracted clonotypes were those called significant by both edgeR and NoisET, with noise models trained on biological replicates. For edgeR calls, the cutoffs were a false discovery rate-adjusted p below 0.01 and a log2 fold-change threshold of 1. As an exploratory analysis of dynamics, max-normalized trajectories of the 1000 most abundant clonotypes were examined by PCA with hierarchical clustering. The CD4 or CD8 phenotype of responding clones was assigned using the separately sequenced CD4+ and CD8+ repertoires. TCRdb cleaned the public reads at Q25 with fastp, built clones with MiXCR and kept in-frame beta chains. Identical CDR3 protein sequences are pooled into one entry, listed with their most common genes and DNA. It is TCRdb's table, rather than the study itself, that gives the V and J calls and clone size. The sample contains around 250,000 distinct CDR3 sequences, approximately 9% of them found a single time. Around a fifth of the sample comes from the top ten.

Ficoll-Paque density gradient centrifugation was the method used to isolate PBMCs. The data derive from a study of T-cell memory formation after mild COVID-19 (dated by TCRdb to the early 2020s). Some background on the complete study: TCR sequence clusters from the two donors were largely donor specific. The cohort comprised two young, previously healthy adult volunteers, one female and one male. T-cell clones expanding and contracting after mild COVID-19 in a couple of donors were tracked by longitudinal TCRalpha and TCRbeta repertoire sequencing.

General conclusions and limits of the study: Contracting CD4+ clones were found mainly in CM and EM memory subsets, while CD8+ clones were enriched in EMRA. The study covered only a couple of mild cases, and larger cohorts including severe cases with pre-infection samples were considered necessary. SARS-CoV-2 specificity of the second-wave clones peaking on day 37 was not confirmed. Some responding clones were detected in pre-infection memory, which suggested that pre-existing cross-reactive memory T cells had joined the SARS-CoV-2 response. Clones contracting from day 15 to 85 had balanced CD4/CD8 phenotypes, while a second wave expanding from day 15 to 37 was biased towards CD4+.

The chain joins TRBV27 to TRBJ2-1, and 9 junction bases match TRBD2. The sequence derives from a man aged 18 to 30 who had mild COVID-19 (a few samples of this study predate the infection). The sample titles of this study are shuffled in the database, so cell type and time point are left out; the donor was told from shared clones. Input material: PBMCs or a T cell subset sorted from them (not recorded which). The DNA sequence is as follows: TGTGCCACCGTACGGAGCGGGAGGAATGAGCAGTTCTTC. It encodes CATVRSGRNEQFF.